The sequence of this T cell receptor (beta chain) was determined in a study of blood T cell repertoires in COVID-19. For the study at large: PBMCs, B-cell-depleted T cells, or T cells provided the cDNA or gDNA that made up the material.

Original analysis: Amplification with reference gene primers provided the estimates of nucleated cell counts. Generated by immunoSEQ multiplex PCR, the TCRdb table keeps only in-frame clones and is missing some. The D gene and trimming were derived from the DNA, and the V and J assignments and clone size from that table. The sample lists about 220,000 clones, approximately 77% occurring once. Germline V CDR1 and CDR2: MNHEY, SVGAGI. Trimming removed 5 bases at V and 4 bases at J, with 17 bases between. CDR3 length: 15 amino acids. The sequencing input was peripheral blood. The genes are TRBV6-5 and TRBJ1-2, with D perhaps matching TRBD1 (5 bases). This sequence originates from an elderly woman with acute or convalescent COVID-19. The CDR3 nucleotides read TGTGCCAGCAGTCCGGCGGGACGGACCCTCTATGGCTACACCTTC. Translation: CASSPAGRTLYGYTF.